The T cell receptor (beta chain) described here comes from a study of blood T cell repertoires in COVID-19. The overall study: Samples came from the United States, Italy and Spain, spanning acute and convalescent COVID-19. The cDNA or gDNA used as material had been derived from T cells, B-cell-depleted T cells, or PBMCs.

Germline lookup yields CDR1 SGDLS and CDR2 YYNGEE. The germline V and J ends were trimmed by 0 bases and 5 bases, with 13 bases remaining between them. The CDR3 sequence is 15 residues long. The protocol was immunoSEQ multiplex PCR, while the TCRdb copy is restricted to in-frame clones and leaves out a portion. The sample contains 200,000 or so clones, approximately 89% of which appear only once. Cohorts were determined from participant-reported clinical history. The clonotype comes from a woman younger than 45 who had been exposed to COVID-19. The chain links TRBV9 to TRBJ2-3; perhaps TRBD2 as D (5 bases). The sequenced sample consisted of PBMCs or T cells enriched from blood (not recorded which). This CDR3 reads CASSVASGSRDTQYF. The CDR3 nucleotides are TGTGCCAGCAGCGTAGCGTCGGGATCGCGAGATACGCAGTATTTT.